Below are 3 T cell receptor beta chains sequenced from a single sample in a study of blood T cell repertoires in COVID-19. Only in-frame clones appear in the TCRdb table, and some are missing; sequencing was by immunoSEQ multiplex PCR. The data contain roughly 53,000 clones, 65% to 85% of them singletons. Material for sequencing was peripheral blood. Every receptor here comes from a man in his 70s with active or convalescent COVID-19.

This clone came up once. The V gene is TRBV11-3, the J gene TRBJ2-7, with 11 nucleotides matching TRBD1. V was clipped by 3 bases and J by 2 bases; unmatched bases: 0. Germline V gene lookup returns CDR1 SGHNT and CDR2 YENEEA. The CDR3 consists of 14 residues. For the CDR3, the DNA is TGTGCCAGCAGCTTGGACAGGGGGCCCTACGAGCAGTACTTC. Protein product: CASSLDRGPYEQYF.

The J gene is TRBJ2-3, the V gene TRBV19; D possibly corresponds to TRBD2 (6 bases). Trimming cost V 7 bases and J 2 bases, with 10 bases left between them. CDR3 length equals 13 residues. The germline V gene has CDR1 LNHDA and CDR2 SQIVND (reference sequence). The DNA of the CDR3 is TGTGCCAGTATGGGGGGATTCACAGATACGCAGTATTTT. It yields the protein CASMGGFTDTQYF. Complete variable domain (other parts from reference TRBV19 and TRBJ2-3): DGGITQSPKYLFRKEGQNVTLSCEQNLNHDAMYWYRQDPGQGLRLIYYSQIVNDFQKGDIAEGYSVSREKKESFPLTVTSAQKNPTAFYLCASMGGFTDTQYFGPGTRLTVL.

This sequence joins TRBV10-3 and TRBJ2-3; 7 bases match TRBD2. Losses at the gene ends were 2 bases for V and 7 bases for J; bases not matched to a gene: 6. Germline V gene lookup returns CDR1 ENHRY and CDR2 SYGVKD. The length of the CDR3 is 14 residues. CDR3 nucleotide sequence: TGTGCCATCAGTGAGGGGACTATCTCAAATACGCAGTATTTT. Translating gives CAISEGTISNTQYF.